The clone carrying this T cell receptor beta chain was seen only a few times. Its target is unknown. This entry comes from a study of CD8 T cells in ankylosing spondylitis. Study conclusions and caveats: From matched ankylosing spondylitis synovial fluid, disease-linked clones were reportedly recovered at significantly enriched levels. Blood from ankylosing spondylitis patients appeared to carry a characteristic roughly 8-variant TCR beta motif. A CD8+ phenotype characterized the disease-linked clones, which were relatively rare in peripheral blood. Reactive arthritis synovial fluid and blood previously showed some of these motif variants.

The TCR beta libraries were generated through quantitative 5'-RACE incorporating molecular barcodes. TCRdb reanalysed the 5' RACE reads using MiXCR and keeps one entry per CDR3 protein. The sample yields under 850,000 distinct CDR3 sequences, 15% to 20% seen once. Per germline, CDR1 LGHNA and CDR2 YSLEER. The trim removed 0 bases at V and 8 bases at J, leaving 12 bases unmatched. The CDR3 has 18 amino acids. The chain carries TRBV4-3 and TRBJ2-1; 11 bases agree with TRBD2. Sequencing was performed on blood, either unsorted or a sorted T cell fraction (not recorded which). The sequence was collected from a male donor with ankylosing spondylitis. CDR3 amino acids: CASSQDLRSSGRQDEQFF. The CDR3 DNA follows: TGCGCCAGCAGCCAAGATCTGAGGTCTAGCGGGAGGCAGGATGAGCAGTTCTTC.